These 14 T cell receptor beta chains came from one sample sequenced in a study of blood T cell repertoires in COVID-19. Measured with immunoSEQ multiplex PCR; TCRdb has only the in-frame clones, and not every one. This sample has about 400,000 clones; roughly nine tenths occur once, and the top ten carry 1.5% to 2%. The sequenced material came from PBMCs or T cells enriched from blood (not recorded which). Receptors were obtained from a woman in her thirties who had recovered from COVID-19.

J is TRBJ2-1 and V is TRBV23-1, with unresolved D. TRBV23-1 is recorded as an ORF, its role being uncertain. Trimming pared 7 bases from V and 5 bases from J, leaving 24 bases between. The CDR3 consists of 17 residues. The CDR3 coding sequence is TGCGCCAGCAAACAATCCTACCCCCTCCCCCTCCACAATGAGCAGTTCTTC. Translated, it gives CASKQSYPLPLHNEQFF.

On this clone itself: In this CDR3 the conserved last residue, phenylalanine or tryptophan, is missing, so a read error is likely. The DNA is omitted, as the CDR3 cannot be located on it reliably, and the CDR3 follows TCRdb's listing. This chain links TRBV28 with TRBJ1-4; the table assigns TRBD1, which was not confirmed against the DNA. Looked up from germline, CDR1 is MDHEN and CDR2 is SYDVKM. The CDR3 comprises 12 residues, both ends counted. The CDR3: CASSTPGQGAII.

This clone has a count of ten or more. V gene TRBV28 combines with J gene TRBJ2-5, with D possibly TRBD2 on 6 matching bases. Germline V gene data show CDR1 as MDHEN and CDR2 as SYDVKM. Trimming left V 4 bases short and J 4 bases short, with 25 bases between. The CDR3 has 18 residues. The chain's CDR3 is CASSSTRGNNRRGETQYF. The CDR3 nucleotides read TGTGCCAGCAGTTCGACCCGCGGCAATAATAGGAGGGGAGAGACCCAGTACTTC.

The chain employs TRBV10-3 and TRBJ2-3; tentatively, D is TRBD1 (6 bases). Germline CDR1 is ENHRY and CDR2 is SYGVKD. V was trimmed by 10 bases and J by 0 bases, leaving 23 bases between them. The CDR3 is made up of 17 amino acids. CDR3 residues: CATADSLGGRSTDTQYF. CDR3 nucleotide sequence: TGTGCCACCGCCGATAGTCTTGGGGGCCGAAGCACAGATACGCAGTATTTT.

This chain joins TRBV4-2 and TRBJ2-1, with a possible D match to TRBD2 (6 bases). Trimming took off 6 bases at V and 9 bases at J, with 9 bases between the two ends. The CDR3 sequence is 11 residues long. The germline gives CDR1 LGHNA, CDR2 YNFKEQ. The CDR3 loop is CASRWGVEQFF. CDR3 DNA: TGTGCCAGCAGGTGGGGGGTTGAGCAGTTCTTC.

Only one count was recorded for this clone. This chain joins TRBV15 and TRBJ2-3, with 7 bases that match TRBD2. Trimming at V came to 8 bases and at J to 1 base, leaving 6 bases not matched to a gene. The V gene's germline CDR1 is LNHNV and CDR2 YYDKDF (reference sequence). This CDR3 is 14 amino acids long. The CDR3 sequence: CATLPRGGTDTQYF. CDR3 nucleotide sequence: TGTGCCACCCTCCCCCGGGGGGGCACAGATACGCAGTATTTT.

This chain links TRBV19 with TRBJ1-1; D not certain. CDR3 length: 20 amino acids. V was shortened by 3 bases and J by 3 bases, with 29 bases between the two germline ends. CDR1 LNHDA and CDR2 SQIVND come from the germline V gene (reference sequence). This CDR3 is CASSIFAWRNPLSTYTEAFF. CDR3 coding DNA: TGTGCCAGTAGTATTTTCGCCTGGAGGAATCCCCTATCGACGTACACTGAAGCTTTCTTT.

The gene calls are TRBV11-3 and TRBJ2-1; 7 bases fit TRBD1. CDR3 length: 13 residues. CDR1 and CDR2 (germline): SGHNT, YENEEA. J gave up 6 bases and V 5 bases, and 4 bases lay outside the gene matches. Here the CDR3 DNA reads TGTGCCAGCAGCCTATCAGGGGGCAATGAGCAGTTCTTC. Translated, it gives CASSLSGGNEQFF. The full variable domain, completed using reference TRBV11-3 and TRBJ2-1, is EAGVVQSPRYKIIEKKQPVAFWCNPISGHNTLYWYLQNLGQGPELLIRYENEEAVDDSQLPKDRFSAERLKGVDSTLKIQPAELGDSAVYLCASSLSGGNEQFFGPGTRLTVL.

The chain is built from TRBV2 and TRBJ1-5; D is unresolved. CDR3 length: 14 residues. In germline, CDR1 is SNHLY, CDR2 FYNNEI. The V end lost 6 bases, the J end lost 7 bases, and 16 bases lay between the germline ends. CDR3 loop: CASSPSGFGQPQHF. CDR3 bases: TGTGCCAGCAGCCCATCGGGGTTTGGGCAGCCCCAGCATTTT.

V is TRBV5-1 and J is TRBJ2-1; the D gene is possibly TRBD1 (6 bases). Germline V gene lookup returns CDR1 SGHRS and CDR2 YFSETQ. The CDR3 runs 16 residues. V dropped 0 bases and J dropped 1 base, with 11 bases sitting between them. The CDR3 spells CASSLAGTPSYNEQFF. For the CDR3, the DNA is TGCGCCAGCAGCTTGGCAGGGACACCGTCCTACAATGAGCAGTTCTTC.

The CDR3: CASSLMTGGLSGNTIYF. As DNA, the CDR3 is TGCGCCAGCAGCTTAATGACAGGGGGTCTCTCTGGAAACACCATATATTTT. This chain uses TRBV5-1 with TRBJ1-3; TRBD1 agrees at 9 bases. The junction had 6 bases not matched to a gene; V was cut back by 2 bases and J by 0 bases. The CDR3 has 17 residues. Germline loops: CDR1 SGHRS, CDR2 YFSETQ.

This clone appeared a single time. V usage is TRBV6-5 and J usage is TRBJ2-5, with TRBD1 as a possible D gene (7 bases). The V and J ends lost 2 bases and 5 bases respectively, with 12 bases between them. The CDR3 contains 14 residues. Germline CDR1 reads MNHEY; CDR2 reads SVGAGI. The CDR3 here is CASSYGGTAETQYF. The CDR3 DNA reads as TGTGCCAGCAGTTACGGGGGGACAGCGGAGACCCAGTACTTC.

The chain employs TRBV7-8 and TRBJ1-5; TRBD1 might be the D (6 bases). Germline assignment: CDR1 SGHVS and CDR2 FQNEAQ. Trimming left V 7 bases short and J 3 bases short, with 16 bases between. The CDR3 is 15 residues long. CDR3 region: CASTRGGADNQPQHF. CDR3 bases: TGTGCCAGCACTCGGGGGGGGGCGGACAATCAGCCCCAGCATTTT. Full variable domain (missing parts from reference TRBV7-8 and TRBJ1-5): GAGVSQSPRYKVAKRGQDVALRCDPISGHVSLFWYQQALGQGPEFLTYFQNEAQLDKSGLPSDRFFAERPEGSVSTLKIQRTQQEDSAVYLCASTRGGADNQPQHFGDGTRLSIL.

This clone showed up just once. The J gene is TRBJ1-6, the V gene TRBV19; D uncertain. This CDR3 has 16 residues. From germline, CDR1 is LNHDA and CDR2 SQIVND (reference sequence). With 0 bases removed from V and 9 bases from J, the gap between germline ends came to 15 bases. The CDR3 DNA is TGTGCCAGTAGTATAGATTCTCGTCGGGTATTTTCACCCCTCCACTTT. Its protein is CASSIDSRRVFSPLHF.